The 10 T cell receptor beta chains listed next were all sequenced from one sample in a study of identical twins. TCRdb used MiXCR to reprocess the 5' RACE reads, holding one entry per CDR3 protein. The sample includes around 490,000 distinct CDR3 sequences, approximately 14% of them seen just once. The same sample was also studied in work on yellow fever vaccine responses in identical twins.

The sample taken for sequencing was CD4+ T cells sorted from blood. The source is a woman aged 18-29 years in good health.

This chain connects TRBV15 to TRBJ2-5; D gene ambiguous. The V and J ends lost 4 bases and 5 bases respectively, with 17 bases between them. This CDR3 has 15 residues. Germline CDR1 is LNHNV and CDR2 is YYDKDF (reference sequence). CDR3 coding DNA: TGTGCCACCAGCACCGATAAAATTGACGATGAGACCCAGTACTTC. Translation gives CATSTDKIDDETQYF.

This sequence joins TRBV24-1 and TRBJ2-1; maybe TRBD2 (6 bases). The CDR3 runs 20 residues. The germline V gene has CDR1 KGHDR and CDR2 SFDVKD. Trimming shortened V by 1 base and J by 0 bases, and 21 bases separated the two germline ends. The CDR3 reads CATSDFRSGRGTSSYNEQFF. The CDR3 bases are TGTGCCACCAGTGATTTTCGCTCCGGGAGAGGTACAAGCTCCTACAATGAGCAGTTCTTC.

This clonotype has only a few counts. The V and J genes are TRBV10-3 and TRBJ1-5; D uncertain. CDR1 and CDR2 from the germline V gene are ENHRY and SYGVKD. CDR3 size: 14 residues. The V and J ends lost 8 bases and 0 bases respectively, with 11 bases between them. CDR3 protein: CAISAEYSNQPQHF. CDR3 in DNA: TGTGCCATCTCAGCAGAATATAGCAATCAGCCCCAGCATTTT.

The chain links TRBV3-1 to TRBJ1-4; D perhaps matches TRBD1 (5 bases). V was shortened by 11 bases and J by 6 bases, with 22 bases between the two germline ends. Germline CDR1 and CDR2: LGHDT and YNNKEL (reference sequence). This CDR3 comprises 15 residues. The CDR3, as DNA: TGTGCCTCCAGCCGTCGAGGGGCTGATGATGAAAAACTGTTTTTT. It specifies CASSRRGADDEKLFF.

The genes are TRBV5-1 and TRBJ2-1, with 11 bases fitting TRBD1. CDR3 size: 15 residues. Germline V gives CDR1 SGHRS, CDR2 YFSETQ. V shed 3 bases and J 10 bases; nucleotides not matched to a gene: 9. For the CDR3, the DNA is TGCGCCAGCAGCTACCGGGACAGGGGGACGGTGGAGCAGTTCTTC. Translating gives CASSYRDRGTVEQFF. The variable domain in full, completed from reference TRBV5-1 and TRBJ2-1, reads KAGVTQTPRYLIKTRGQQVTLSCSPISGHRSVSWYQQTPGQGLQFLFEYFSETQRNKGNFPGRFSGRQFSNSRSEMNVSTLELGDSALYLCASSYRDRGTVEQFFGPGTRLTVL.

This chain uses TRBV24-1 with TRBJ2-1; 9 bases fit TRBD2. The CDR3 consists of 14 residues. V shed 6 bases and J 4 bases; nucleotides not matched to a gene: 3. Germline assignment: CDR1 KGHDR and CDR2 SFDVKD. CDR3 bases: TGTGCCACCAGTACGGCGGGGGGGTACAATGAGCAGTTCTTC. It codes for CATSTAGGYNEQFF.

As regards this clonotype: A junction end diverges from the germline sequence, so it may reflect a read error. The chain couples TRBV5-1 to TRBJ2-3; TRBD1 matches 9 bases. This CDR3 comprises 17 residues. Per germline, CDR1 SGHRS and CDR2 YFSETQ. CDR3 coding DNA: TGCGCCAGCAGCTTGAGATCGGGACAGGGATCGACAGATACGCGGTATTTT. This codes for CASSLRSGQGSTDTRYF.

The V call is TRBV4-2, the J call TRBJ2-1; 12 nucleotides match TRBD2. This CDR3 is built from 16 residues. Per the germline V gene, CDR1 is LGHNA and CDR2 is YNFKEQ. The ends lost 6 bases at V and 7 bases at J; junction bases unmatched: 10. This chain's CDR3 is CASSNRLAGALNEQFF. CDR3 sequence (DNA): TGTGCCAGCAGTAATAGACTAGCGGGGGCACTGAATGAGCAGTTCTTC.

This clonotype has more than one count but fewer than ten. J is TRBJ1-5 and V is TRBV12-3 or TRBV12-4; no reliable D call. This CDR3 is built from 16 residues. V dropped 7 bases and J dropped 4 bases, with 20 bases sitting between them. CDR3 nucleotide sequence: TGTGCCAGCAAAGGACGACAAGGCCCCCGAAATCAGCCCCAGCATTTT. Amino acid sequence: CASKGRQGPRNQPQHF.

This clonotype was picked up a small number of times. This chain links TRBV20-1 with TRBJ2-4; 8 bases match TRBD2. The junction had 10 bases not matched to a gene; V was cut back by 5 bases and J by 1 base. The CDR3 contains 16 residues. CDR1 and CDR2 (germline): DFQATT, SNEGSKA (reference sequence). The CDR3 region is CSASQYSGTAKNIQYF. The CDR3 DNA follows: TGCAGTGCTTCCCAATATAGCGGGACCGCCAAAAACATTCAGTACTTC.